Listed here are 32 T cell receptor beta chains from one sample, sequenced in a study of T-cell memory formation after mild COVID-19. MiXCR, run by TCRdb on the 5' RACE reads, gives a single entry per CDR3 protein. The sample records 200,000 to 300,000 distinct CDR3 sequences, over 15% being singletons. Sequencing input: PBMCs or a T cell subset sorted from them (not recorded which). These receptors came from a man aged 18 to 30 who had mild COVID-19 (a few samples of this study predate the infection). Cell type and time point are not known.

This chain joins TRBV7-8 and TRBJ2-3; D might be TRBD2 (7 bases). Trimming removed 7 bases from V and 6 bases from J, with 23 bases in between. The CDR3 is 16 amino acids. Germline lookup yields CDR1 SGHVS and CDR2 FQNEAQ. CDR3 sequence: CASKSHWGGPGDTQYF. The DNA of the CDR3 is TGTGCCAGCAAGTCCCACTGGGGGGGCCCAGGGGATACGCAGTATTTT. Full variable domain (missing parts from reference TRBV7-8 and TRBJ2-3): GAGVSQSPRYKVAKRGQDVALRCDPISGHVSLFWYQQALGQGPEFLTYFQNEAQLDKSGLPSDRFFAERPEGSVSTLKIQRTQQEDSAVYLCASKSHWGGPGDTQYFGPGTRLTVL.

The sample holds a few counts of this clonotype. The chain links TRBV27 to TRBJ1-2, with 10 bases that match TRBD1. Germline V gene sequence: CDR1 MNHEY, CDR2 SMNVEV (reference sequence). V lost 5 bases, J lost 0 bases, and 6 bases stayed unmatched. The CDR3 length is 16 residues. The CDR3 loop reads CASSQGQGIPNYGYTF. The CDR3 DNA follows: TGTGCCAGCAGTCAGGGACAGGGGATCCCTAACTATGGCTACACCTTC.

The chain couples TRBV7-2 to TRBJ2-3, with 9 bases matching TRBD2. V dropped 5 bases and J dropped 2; count of bases not matched to a gene: 8. The CDR3 covers 16 residues. The germline V gene encodes CDR1 SGHTA and CDR2 FQGNSA. This chain's CDR3 is CASSHPLAGHTDTQYF. The CDR3, as DNA: TGTGCCAGCAGCCACCCCCTAGCGGGGCACACAGATACGCAGTATTTT.

This clonotype was found a few times. The chain carries TRBV7-3 and TRBJ2-2; tentative D call: TRBD1 (6 bases). This CDR3 spans 15 amino acids. Trimming cost V 5 bases and J 1 base, with 11 bases left between them. Germline CDR1 reads SGHTA; CDR2 reads FQGTGA. CDR3 amino acids: CASSQGILNTGELFF. The CDR3 DNA is TGTGCCAGCAGCCAGGGGATATTGAACACCGGGGAGCTGTTTTTT.

The V and J genes are TRBV28 and TRBJ1-1; D gene ambiguous. CDR3 length: 12 amino acids. V gave up 6 bases and J gave up 7 bases, with 12 bases separating them. Germline loops: CDR1 MDHEN, CDR2 SYDVKM. CDR3 protein: CASRASEIEAFF. CDR3 DNA: TGTGCCAGCAGGGCTTCGGAAATTGAAGCTTTCTTT.

The V call is TRBV10-3, the J call TRBJ2-2; D might be TRBD1 or TRBD2, each matching 5 bases. V dropped 4 bases and J dropped 3 bases, with 12 bases sitting between them. This CDR3 spans 15 amino acids. CDR1 is ENHRY, CDR2 SYGVKD, per germline. This chain's CDR3 is CAISAGSMDTGELFF. The CDR3 DNA reads TGTGCCATCAGTGCAGGGAGTATGGACACCGGGGAGCTGTTTTTT.

The table lists this clonotype with a count of one. V and J are TRBV7-2 and TRBJ1-1, with D perhaps matching TRBD1 (6 bases). V was cut by 1 base and J by 5 bases, with 23 bases left in between. Germline CDR1 is SGHTA and CDR2 is FQGNSA. The CDR3 is 18 residues long. The chain's CDR3 is CASSLVVPGRQGLTEAFF. As DNA, the CDR3 is TGTGCCAGCAGCTTAGTTGTTCCGGGTAGGCAGGGGCTGACTGAAGCTTTCTTT.

The chain uses TRBV4-1 and TRBJ1-5, with D hard to call. Germline V gene lookup returns CDR1 MGHRA and CDR2 YSYEKL. V shed 1 base and J shed 0 bases, with 7 bases lying between them. The CDR3 has 15 residues. The CDR3 loop reads CASSQVRNSNQPQHF. The CDR3 DNA reads TGCGCCAGCAGCCAAGTGAGGAATAGCAATCAGCCCCAGCATTTT.

The chain employs TRBV6-5 and TRBJ2-7; 10 nucleotides align to TRBD2. Germline CDR1 reads MNHEY; CDR2 reads SVGAGI. This CDR3 has 15 residues. Trimming at V came to 6 bases and at J to 3 bases, leaving 8 bases not matched to a gene. The CDR3 nucleotides read TGTGCCAGCAGCCTAACTAGCGGGGAGATCTACGAGCAGTACTTC. Translating it yields CASSLTSGEIYEQYF.

This clonotype was observed a handful of times. The V and J genes are TRBV7-9 and TRBJ2-5; TRBD2 agrees at 10 bases. The CDR3 is 16 amino acids. Germline CDR1 and CDR2: SEHNR and FQNEAQ (reference sequence). Trimming took 3 bases from V and 1 from J; bases not matched to a gene: 5. CDR3 DNA sequence: TGTGCCAGCAGCTTCGGTAGCGGGGGGCCCCAAGAGACCCAGTACTTC. Amino acid sequence: CASSFGSGGPQETQYF.

A few counts support this clonotype. This chain links TRBV4-1 with TRBJ1-1, with D perhaps TRBD1 (6 bases). The length of the CDR3 is 15 residues. Germline V CDR1 and CDR2: MGHRA, YSYEKL. The V end was cut by 0 bases, the J end by 3 bases, with 11 bases between. CDR3 DNA sequence: TGCGCCAGCAGCCAAGAAGAGAACAGGGACACTGAAGCTTTCTTT. Translation gives CASSQEENRDTEAFF.

The rearrangement links TRBV29-1 to TRBJ2-1, with D tentatively TRBD2 (6 bases). The V gene lost 2 bases and the J gene lost 10 bases, with 15 bases spanning the gap. The CDR3 is 13 amino acids. Per germline, CDR1 SQVTM and CDR2 ANQGSEA. In DNA, the CDR3 is TGCAGCGTTGAACTACTAGCTGGGCGGGAGCAGTTCTTC. Translation gives CSVELLAGREQFF.

This clonotype was seen repeatedly, ten times or more. Here the CDR3 reads CSAREADGGPTLITDTQYF. The CDR3 coding sequence is TGCAGTGCTAGAGAGGCGGACGGGGGGCCTACCCTTATCACAGATACGCAGTATTTT. V is TRBV20-1 and J is TRBJ2-3; a weak D match, TRBD2 (7 bases). This CDR3 has 19 residues. Trimming left V 0 bases short and J 2 bases short, with 24 bases between. Germline CDR1 reads DFQATT; CDR2 reads SNEGSKA (reference sequence).

The chain uses TRBV18 and TRBJ1-5; TRBD1 might be the D (6 bases). This CDR3 is 14 amino acids long. Germline CDR1 and CDR2: KGHSH and LQKENI. The V and J ends lost 8 bases and 9 bases respectively, with 20 bases between them. This chain's CDR3 is CASRGPLGGSPQHF. As DNA, the CDR3 is TGTGCCAGCCGGGGACCTCTGGGGGGCTCGCCCCAGCATTTT.

This clonotype was detected many times. The chain has TRBV5-5 and TRBJ2-7; 8 positions match TRBD1. The CDR3 covers 17 residues. CDR1 is SGHKS and CDR2 is YYEKEE in the germline V gene (reference sequence). Losses at the gene ends were 0 bases for V and 3 bases for J; bases not matched to a gene: 11. As DNA, the CDR3 is TGTGCCAGCAGCTTGGTCCCCGGGACAGGAGTCCTCTACGAGCAGTACGTC. This sequence encodes CASSLVPGTGVLYEQYV.

J is TRBJ2-7 and V is TRBV3-1; 11 positions match TRBD2. J was trimmed by 3 bases and V by 6 bases; bases with no gene match: 7. The V gene's germline CDR1 is LGHDT and CDR2 YNNKEL (reference sequence). The CDR3 length is 15 residues. For the CDR3, the DNA is TGTGCCAGCAGAAATAGCGGGGGGGCCATCTACGAGCAGTACTTC. Its protein product is CASRNSGGAIYEQYF.

This clonotype was counted many times. The chain uses TRBV7-3 and TRBJ2-5; 9 bases line up with TRBD1. Germline trimming cut 4 bases from V and 5 bases from J; bases unmatched to any gene: 5. This CDR3 comprises 14 residues. Germline loops: CDR1 SGHTA, CDR2 FQGTGA. CDR3 nucleotides: TGTGCCAGCAGCTCCACAGGGGGCTTGGAGACCCAGTACTTC. As protein: CASSSTGGLETQYF. Filled out from reference TRBV7-3 and TRBJ2-5, the complete variable domain reads GAGVSQTPSNKVTEKGKYVELRCDPISGHTALYWYRQSLGQGPEFLIYFQGTGAADDSGLPNDRFFAVRPEGSVSTLKIQRTERGDSAVYLCASSSTGGLETQYFGPGTRLLVL.

The chain recombines TRBV7-9 with TRBJ2-4, with 13 bases lining up with TRBD2. The V and J ends lost 5 bases and 5 bases, in that order; junction bases with no gene match: 12. The CDR3 consists of 18 residues. Germline lookup yields CDR1 SEHNR and CDR2 FQNEAQ (reference sequence). CDR3 sequence reads: CASSPGLAGVGRENIQYF. The CDR3 bases are TGTGCCAGCAGCCCTGGACTAGCGGGAGTGGGGCGCGAAAACATTCAGTACTTC. The entire variable domain, with the rest obtained from reference TRBV7-9 and TRBJ2-4, is as follows: DTGVSQNPRHKITKRGQNVTFRCDPISEHNRLYWYRQTLGQGPEFLTYFQNEAQLEKSRLLSDRFSAERPKGSFSTLEIQRTEQGDSAMYLCASSPGLAGVGRENIQYFGAGTRLSVL.

This clonotype was seen more than once but under ten times. The J gene is TRBJ2-7, the V gene TRBV4-3, with D unresolved. Trimming pared 4 bases from V and 2 bases from J, leaving 15 bases between. Looked up from germline, CDR1 is LGHNA and CDR2 is YSLEER. The CDR3 runs 15 residues. For the CDR3, the DNA is TGCGCCAGCAGCCGCCGGACGGCCGCCGCCTACGAGCAGTACTTC. This translates into CASSRRTAAAYEQYF.

The rearrangement links TRBV6-2 or TRBV6-3 to TRBJ1-5; tentative D call: TRBD1 (5 bases). Germline lookup yields CDR1 MNHEY and CDR2 SVGEGT. V lost 8 bases to trimming and J lost 5 bases, with 16 bases between them. This CDR3 has 14 amino acids. The CDR3 sequence: CASGRTSLDQPQHF. CDR3 coding DNA: TGTGCCAGCGGGAGGACATCTTTGGATCAGCCCCAGCATTTT.

This clonotype was counted a few times. This chain joins TRBV7-2 and TRBJ2-1; D is unclear. CDR1 is SGHTA, CDR2 FQGNSA, per germline. This CDR3 has 14 residues. Deletions cut 6 bases from V and 9 bases from J, with 18 bases between. CDR3 residues: CASSSVWLTGEQFF. CDR3 DNA sequence: TGTGCCAGCAGTTCCGTCTGGCTGACGGGTGAGCAGTTCTTC. Supplemented by reference TRBV7-2 and TRBJ2-1, the full variable domain reads GAGVSQSPSNKVTEKGKDVELRCDPISGHTALYWYRQSLGQGLEFLIYFQGNSAPDKSGLPSDRFSAERTGGSVSTLTIQRTQQEDSAVYLCASSSVWLTGEQFFGPGTRLTVL.

This chain connects TRBV6-5 to TRBJ1-6; D is possibly TRBD1 (5 bases). The CDR3 is made up of 15 amino acids. Trimming took 6 bases from V and 9 from J, leaving 18 bases between them. Germline V gene data show CDR1 as MNHEY and CDR2 as SVGAGI. The CDR3 protein is CASRRDGGLTSPLHF. Here the CDR3 DNA reads TGTGCCAGCAGGAGGGACGGCGGATTGACTTCACCCCTCCACTTT.

J is TRBJ1-1 and V is TRBV6-2 or TRBV6-3; possibly TRBD1 for D (5 bases). V was cut by 3 bases and J by 4 bases, with 12 bases left in between. CDR3 size: 14 residues. CDR1 and CDR2 (germline): MNHEY, SVGEGT. The CDR3 DNA is TGTGCCAGCAGTTATAGGAGGGGAGGCACTGAAGCTTTCTTT. Its translation is CASSYRRGGTEAFF.

This clonotype showed up just a few times. The chain employs TRBV5-5 and TRBJ2-1, with 9 bases matching TRBD2. Germline trimming cut 0 bases from V and 9 bases from J; bases unmatched to any gene: 7. The germline CDR1 and CDR2 sequences are SGHKS and YYEKEE (reference sequence). CDR3 size: 15 residues. This CDR3 is CASSLEPSGVGEQFF. The CDR3 DNA is TGTGCCAGCAGCTTGGAGCCTAGCGGGGTAGGTGAGCAGTTCTTC. Combining the CDR3 with reference TRBV5-5 and TRBJ2-1 gives the whole variable domain DAGVTQSPTHLIKTRGQQVTLRCSPISGHKSVSWYQQVLGQGPQFIFQYYEKEERGRGNFPDRFSARQFPNYSSELNVNALLLGDSALYLCASSLEPSGVGEQFFGPGTRLTVL.

This chain links TRBV4-3 with TRBJ1-5; D ambiguous. V was pared by 4 bases and J by 4 bases, with 14 bases between. Germline V gene lookup returns CDR1 LGHNA and CDR2 YSLEER. The CDR3 contains 15 residues. The CDR3: CASSRDSVPNQPQHF. Written as DNA, the CDR3 is TGCGCCAGCAGCCGAGACTCAGTCCCGAATCAGCCCCAGCATTTT.

This clonotype appeared a few times. The chain recombines TRBV29-1 with TRBJ2-3; TRBD1 matches 10 bases. The V gene end was trimmed by 6 bases and the J gene end by 4 bases; junction bases not matched to a gene: 4. Germline V lookup: CDR1 SQVTM, CDR2 ANQGSEA. The CDR3 has 13 residues. The DNA for the CDR3 is TGCAGCGTCCGGGACAGGGGTCCAGATACGCAGTATTTT. Its protein product is CSVRDRGPDTQYF.

V usage is TRBV12-3 or TRBV12-4 and J usage is TRBJ2-2, with TRBD1 matching 8 bases. This CDR3 region has 15 residues. V shed 6 bases, J shed 4 bases, and the junction held 7 bases outside the gene matches. DNA of the CDR3: TGTGCCAGCAGCAGACGGACAGGGCTCACCGGGGAGCTGTTTTTT. Translation: CASSRRTGLTGELFF.

The chain is built from TRBV6-6 and TRBJ1-5; TRBD1 aligns across 7 bases. V dropped 8 bases and J dropped 9; count of bases not matched to a gene: 7. The germline V gene has CDR1 MNHNY and CDR2 SVGAGI (reference sequence). The CDR3 spans 12 residues. CDR3 region: CASASSGGPQHF. For the CDR3, the DNA is TGTGCCAGCGCTTCCTCAGGGGGGCCCCAGCATTTT.

This clonotype was seen ten or more times. This sequence joins TRBV7-3 and TRBJ2-5; D may be TRBD1 (6 bases). V gave up 5 bases and J gave up 4 bases, with 11 bases separating them. The CDR3 has 13 residues. Germline V gene sequence: CDR1 SGHTA, CDR2 FQGTGA. The CDR3 region is CASSRDRRETQYF. In DNA, the CDR3 is TGTGCCAGCAGCCGCGACAGGCGAGAGACCCAGTACTTC.

The rearrangement joins TRBV2 to TRBJ1-1; D is undetermined. Germline loops: CDR1 SNHLY, CDR2 FYNNEI. Trimming removed 8 bases from V and 4 bases from J, with 8 bases in between. The CDR3 totals 11 residues. DNA of the CDR3: TGTGCCAGCGCGGAGGCCACTGAAGCTTTCTTT. It yields the protein CASAEATEAFF.

Ten or more counts support this clonotype. The chain couples TRBV11-2 to TRBJ2-2; D ambiguous. Germline values: CDR1 SGHAT, CDR2 FQNNGV. The CDR3 sequence is 13 residues long. The V gene lost 5 bases and the J gene lost 5 bases, with 9 bases spanning the gap. The chain's CDR3 is CASSPLGTGELFF. DNA of the CDR3: TGTGCCAGCAGCCCCCTGGGAACCGGGGAGCTGTTTTTT. The variable domain in full, completed from reference TRBV11-2 and TRBJ2-2, reads EAGVAQSPRYKIIEKRQSVAFWCNPISGHATLYWYQQILGQGPKLLIQFQNNGVVDDSQLPKDRFSAERLKGVDSTLKIQPAKLEDSAVYLCASSPLGTGELFFGEGSRLTVL.

This clonotype was seen a single time. This sequence joins TRBV5-1 and TRBJ2-7; 7 nucleotides match TRBD1. V lost 3 bases and J lost 5; bases outside the gene matches: 5. CDR3 length: 13 residues. CDR1 is SGHRS and CDR2 is YFSETQ in the germline V gene. For the CDR3, the DNA is TGCGCCAGCAGCTCGACAGGGACACACGAGCAGTACGTC. As protein: CASSSTGTHEQYV.